The present TCR beta chain was sequenced within a study of T cells after yellow fever vaccination. Generation of TCR cDNA used 5'RACE template switching (which added a universal primer site and UMIs). TCRdb ran MiXCR on the 5' RACE reads and lists one entry per CDR3 protein. This sample has 300,000 to 350,000 distinct CDR3 sequences; approximately 12% occur once, and the top ten carry less than 3.5%. The sample holds many counts of this clonotype. Its antigen is currently unknown. Per the germline V gene, CDR1 is MNHEY and CDR2 is SMNVEV (reference sequence). CDR3 length: 16 residues. Trimming cost V 0 bases and J 0 bases, with 9 bases left between them. The study, taken as a whole, reports: By day 5 rather than day 15, the secondary response had peaked, though it was weaker.

The chain couples TRBV27 to TRBJ1-3; D possibly corresponds to TRBD1 (5 bases). The source is a man aged 18 to 29 who received the YFV17D yellow fever vaccine. The material sequenced was CD4+ T cells sorted from PBMCs, taken 45 days after the yellow fever booster vaccination. The CDR3 here is CASSLSRALSGNTIYF. In DNA, the CDR3 is TGTGCCAGCAGTTTATCCAGGGCGCTCTCTGGAAACACCATATATTTT.